Reported below is one T cell receptor (beta chain). Antigen specificity is unknown. TCRdb keeps only in-frame clones here, not all; method: immunoSEQ multiplex PCR. The data hold 110,000 to 150,000 clones, with around 93% observed a single time. This record comes from a study of T cell responses to AZD1222 COVID-19 vaccine. Findings and limits, study-wide: After two AZD1222 doses, spike-specific TCR breadth and depth rose versus day 0. Of the AZD1222 recipients, only 5 or 6 were seropositive at baseline.

Second-dose groups at about 4 or about 12 weeks were pooled. The origin of this receptor is an adult who received the AZD1222 COVID-19 vaccine. The sequencing used peripheral blood, collected 28 days after the second AZD1222 dose.

The CDR3 DNA is TGCGCCAGCAGTGAGTCCCGACAGGAGGCGAACACTGAAGCTTTCTTT. This sequence encodes CASSESRQEANTEAFF. The gene calls are TRBV10-2 and TRBJ1-1; the D gene is possibly TRBD1 (6 bases). The germline V and J ends were trimmed by 0 bases and 1 base, with 12 bases remaining between them. This CDR3 has 16 amino acids. Germline V gene data show CDR1 as WSHSY and CDR2 as SAAADI.